The rows below give T cell receptor beta chains drawn from one sample of a study of blood T cell repertoires in COVID-19. The assay was immunoSEQ multiplex PCR, and TCRdb's table has in-frame clones only and misses some. The sample lists a few hundred thousand clones, more than 75% occurring once. The sequencing input was PBMCs or T cells enriched from blood (not recorded which). These receptors came from a young man who had recovered from COVID-19. CDR3s include the opening cysteine and the closing phenylalanine or tryptophan. D genes are given only for firm matches. For some rows the clone size is stated as once, few or many, or as a class when expanded; others skip it.

J gene	V gene	D gene	clone size	CDR3 protein	CDR3 DNA
TRBJ1-4	TRBV18	.	once	CASSPIRAANEKLFF	TGTGCCAGCTCACCGATCAGGGCGGCTAATGAAAAACTGTTTTTT
TRBJ2-5	TRBV10-3	TRBD1	.	CASGQEQETQYF	TGTGCCTCCGGACAGGAACAAGAGACCCAGTACTTC
TRBJ2-1	TRBV7-8	.	.	CASTPARGPRSYNEQFF	TGTGCCAGCACACCCGCAAGGGGCCCCAGATCCTACAATGAGCAGTTCTTC
TRBJ2-1	TRBV7-2	TRBD2	.	CASSFPWAGVDNEQFF	TGTGCCAGCAGCTTCCCTTGGGCGGGGGTGGACAATGAGCAGTTCTTC
TRBJ1-1	TRBV18	TRBD1	.	CASSRAGGQGTEAFF	TGTGCCAGCTCAAGGGCAGGGGGCCAGGGGACTGAAGCTTTCTTT
TRBJ1-2	TRBV15	.	.	CATSRDRTDYGYTF	TGTGCCACCAGCAGAGATAGAACCGACTATGGCTACACCTTC
TRBJ2-7	TRBV27	TRBD1	.	CASSRGQGFYEQYF	TGTGCCAGCAGTCGGGGACAGGGGTTTTACGAGCAGTACTTC
TRBJ1-1	TRBV18	.	.	CASSLRELNTEAFF	TGTGCCAGCTCACTTCGCGAGCTGAACACTGAAGCTTTCTTT
TRBJ1-4	TRBV6-5	TRBD1	.	CASGDRGGTNEKLFF	TGTGCCAGCGGCGACAGGGGGGGAACTAATGAAAAACTGTTTTTT
TRBJ2-2	TRBV21-1	.	.	CASSLWGRGWNGELFF	TGTGCCAGCAGCCTTTGGGGGCGGGGGTGGAACGGGGAGCTGTTTTTT
TRBJ2-1	TRBV19	.	.	CASTRGRGRDEQFF	TGTGCCAGTACCCGAGGGAGGGGGAGGGATGAGCAGTTCTTC
TRBJ2-7	TRBV10-3	TRBD1	.	CAIRPGTGSYEQYF	TGTGCCATCAGACCCGGGACAGGGTCCTACGAGCAGTACTTC
TRBJ2-7	TRBV14	.	.	CASSQDSFQQYF	TGTGCCAGCAGCCAGGACAGTTTCCAGCAGTACTTC
TRBJ2-3	TRBV7-9	TRBD1	.	CASSLVYGTDTDTQYF	TGTGCCAGCAGCTTAGTTTATGGGACAGACACAGATACGCAGTATTTT
TRBJ2-3	TRBV11-2	TRBD2	.	CASSWTSGGSTDTQYF	TGTGCCAGCAGCTGGACTAGCGGGGGGAGCACAGATACGCAGTATTTT
TRBJ2-7	TRBV20-1	.	.	CSARGQYEQYF	TGCAGTGCTAGAGGCCAGTACGAGCAGTACTTC
TRBJ2-3	TRBV5-1	TRBD2	.	CASSPPLAGSTDTQYF	TGCGCCAGCAGCCCCCCACTAGCGGGGAGCACAGATACGCAGTATTTT
TRBJ1-5	TRBV10-3	.	.	CAISESEASRDQPQHF	TGTGCCATCAGTGAGTCAGAGGCATCACGAGATCAGCCCCAGCATTTT
TRBJ2-7	TRBV24-1	TRBD1	.	CATSDQRQGSYEQYF	TGTGCCACCAGTGACCAAAGACAGGGTTCCTACGAGCAGTACTTC
TRBJ2-1	TRBV2	TRBD2	.	CASSEALAGADNEQFF	TGTGCCAGCAGTGAGGCCCTAGCGGGGGCCGACAATGAGCAGTTCTTC
TRBJ1-3	TRBV6-1	.	.	CASSEARGGGNTIYF	TGTGCCAGCAGTGAAGCGAGGGGGGGTGGAAACACCATATATTTT
TRBJ2-3	TRBV10-1	.	.	CASSELGLSTDTQYF	TGCGCCAGCAGTGAGCTCGGTCTCAGCACAGATACGCAGTATTTT
TRBJ1-1	TRBV19	TRBD1	.	CASSPPGQGLTEAFF	TGTGCCAGTAGTCCGCCGGGACAGGGGTTAACTGAAGCTTTCTTT
TRBJ1-5	TRBV7-2	.	.	CASSLLEQPQHF	TGTGCCAGCAGCTTATTAGAACAGCCCCAGCATTTT
TRBJ1-5	TRBV28	.	.	CASSFQVEPQHF	TGTGCCAGCAGTTTCCAGGTTGAGCCCCAGCATTTT
TRBJ1-6	TRBV7-9	.	.	CASTRLIRDTYGSYNSPLHF	TGTGCCAGCACTCGCTTAATCCGGGACACCTATGGCTCCTATAATTCACCCCTCCACTTT
TRBJ1-2	TRBV12-3/TRBV12-4	.	.	CASSLALREGYTF	TGTGCCAGCAGTTTAGCGCTTAGGGAGGGCTACACCTTC
TRBJ2-2	TRBV4-1	.	.	CASSQDVSTGELFF	TGCGCCAGCAGCCAAGATGTCTCCACCGGGGAGCTGTTTTTT
TRBJ2-7	TRBV5-6	.	.	CASSIQGNDEQYF	TGTGCCAGCAGTATACAGGGTAACGACGAGCAGTACTTC
TRBJ1-5	TRBV6-5	.	.	CASGRVNQPQHF	TGTGCCAGCGGGCGAGTCAATCAGCCCCAGCATTTT
TRBJ1-1	TRBV5-1	.	.	CASRFPGDLEAFF	TGCGCCAGCAGGTTCCCAGGGGACCTTGAAGCTTTCTTT
TRBJ1-5	TRBV27	.	.	CASSSTDSRNQPQHF	TGTGCCAGCAGCTCAACGGACAGTAGAAATCAGCCCCAGCATTTT
TRBJ1-1	TRBV5-1	TRBD1	.	CASSLGGTELNTEAFF	TGCGCCAGCAGCTTGGGGGGGACAGAGTTGAACACTGAAGCTTTCTTT
TRBJ2-7	TRBV10-3	.	.	CAMGSGRPSYEQYF	TGTGCCATGGGCTCGGGAAGGCCTTCCTACGAGCAGTACTTC
TRBJ1-2	TRBV5-4	.	.	CASIHPGGGYTF	TGTGCCAGCATCCACCCCGGAGGCGGCTACACCTTC
TRBJ2-5	TRBV10-3	TRBD2	.	CAISAPASGGEQETQYF	TGTGCCATCAGTGCCCCTGCTAGCGGGGGGGAGCAAGAGACCCAGTACTTC
TRBJ2-5	TRBV5-1	.	.	CASSLASGTQETQYF	TGCGCCAGCAGCTTGGCTTCCGGGACTCAAGAGACCCAGTACTTC
TRBJ1-6	TRBV6-2/TRBV6-3	.	.	CASSILEGDSPLHF	TGTGCCAGCAGTATACTTGAGGGGGATTCACCCCTCCACTTT
TRBJ2-5	TRBV27	TRBD2	.	CARGGLAGGQGKGETQYF	TGTGCCAGGGGAGGTCTAGCGGGGGGGCAGGGTAAAGGAGAGACCCAGTACTTC
TRBJ2-1	TRBV7-2	TRBD2	.	CASSPRGSGGYNEQFF	TGTGCCAGCAGCCCCCGGGGTAGCGGGGGATACAATGAGCAGTTCTTC
TRBJ1-4	TRBV4-2	.	.	CASSQDGTGTNEKLFF	TGTGCCAGCAGCCAAGATGGCACGGGTACTAATGAAAAACTGTTTTTT
TRBJ1-1	TRBV7-9	.	.	CASSLAGVHEPFF	TGTGCCAGCAGCTTAGCGGGAGTCCACGAACCTTTCTTT
TRBJ2-1	TRBV21-1	.	.	CASSKYDGAGGRNNEQFF	TGTGCCAGCAGCAAATATGACGGAGCGGGGGGGCGGAACAATGAGCAGTTCTTC
TRBJ1-2	TRBV19	TRBD1	few	CASSFRDRGYGYTF	TGTGCCAGTAGTTTCCGGGACAGGGGCTATGGCTACACCTTC
TRBJ1-2	TRBV18	.	.	CASSPEQIFGYTF	TGTGCCAGCTCACCGGAGCAAATCTTTGGCTACACCTTC
TRBJ2-7	TRBV18	.	.	CASSPHRGAEQYF	TGTGCCAGCTCACCACACCGTGGGGCCGAGCAGTACTTC
TRBJ1-2	TRBV30	.	.	CAWSGGTVGGYTF	TGTGCCTGGAGTGGGGGGACTGTGGGAGGCTACACCTTC
TRBJ2-5	TRBV27	.	.	CASRGAVEGAAQETQYF	TGTGCCAGCAGAGGGGCCGTGGAGGGCGCCGCACAAGAGACCCAGTACTTC
TRBJ2-7	TRBV9	TRBD1	.	CASSVGQGIYEQYF	TGTGCCAGCAGCGTGGGACAGGGAATCTACGAGCAGTACTTC
TRBJ1-3	TRBV14	.	few	CASSQPGLNTIYF	TGTGCCAGCAGCCAACCTGGACTAAACACCATATATTTT
TRBJ1-2	TRBV7-8	TRBD1	.	CASSFDRGDYGYTF	TGTGCCAGCAGCTTCGACAGGGGGGACTATGGCTACACCTTC
TRBJ2-2	TRBV4-2	TRBD2	.	CASSRNRPAGTSLAGELFF	TGTGCCAGCAGCCGGAATCGGCCAGCCGGGACTAGTTTAGCCGGGGAGCTGTTTTTT
TRBJ2-2	TRBV5-8	TRBD1	.	CASSLLAGTGVNGELFF	TGTGCCAGCAGCTTACTAGCCGGGACAGGGGTAAACGGGGAGCTGTTTTTT
TRBJ1-6	TRBV7-2	.	.	CASSLGGYRGSPLHF	TGTGCCAGCAGCTTAGGAGGTTATCGAGGTTCACCCCTCCACTTT
TRBJ2-5	TRBV28	TRBD1	.	CASSLQGTGVQETQYF	TGTGCCAGCAGTTTACAAGGGACAGGGGTTCAAGAGACCCAGTACTTC
TRBJ1-2	TRBV10-3	.	.	CALRTVNYGYTF	TGTGCCCTTAGGACAGTGAACTATGGCTACACCTTC
TRBJ2-3	TRBV12-3/TRBV12-4	.	.	CASSLRDTQYF	TGTGCCAGCAGTTTACGAGATACGCAGTATTTT